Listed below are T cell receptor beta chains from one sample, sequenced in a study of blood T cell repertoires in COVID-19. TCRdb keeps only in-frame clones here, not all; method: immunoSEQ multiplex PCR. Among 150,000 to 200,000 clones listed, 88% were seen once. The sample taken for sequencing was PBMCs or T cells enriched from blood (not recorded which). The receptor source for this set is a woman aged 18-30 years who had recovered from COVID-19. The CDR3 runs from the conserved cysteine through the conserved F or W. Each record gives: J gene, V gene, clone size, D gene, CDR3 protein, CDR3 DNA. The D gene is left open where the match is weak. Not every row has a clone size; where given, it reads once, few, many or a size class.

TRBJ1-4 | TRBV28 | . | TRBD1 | CASSPGQELFF | TGTGCCAGCAGCCCCGGACAGGAACTGTTTTTT
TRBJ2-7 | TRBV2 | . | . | CASSEGAGVLYEQYF | TGTGCCAGCAGTGAGGGTGCTGGAGTTCTCTACGAGCAGTACTTC
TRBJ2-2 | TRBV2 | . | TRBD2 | CASSEEAGVSNTGELFF | TGTGCCAGCAGTGAAGAAGCGGGAGTGAGTAACACCGGGGAGCTGTTTTTT
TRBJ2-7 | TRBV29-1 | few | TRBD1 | CSVEYGEGQGSYEQYF | TGCAGCGTTGAGTATGGTGAGGGACAGGGGTCCTACGAGCAGTACTTC
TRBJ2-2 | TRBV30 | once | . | CACPTRVDTGELFF | TGTGCCTGCCCCACGAGGGTCGACACCGGGGAGCTGTTTTTT
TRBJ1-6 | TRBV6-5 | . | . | CASSYGQNSPLHF | TGTGCCAGCAGTTACGGCCAAAATTCACCCCTCCACTTT
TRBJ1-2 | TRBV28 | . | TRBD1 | CASSDGTAGYGYTF | TGTGCCAGCAGTGACGGGACAGCTGGATATGGCTACACCTTC
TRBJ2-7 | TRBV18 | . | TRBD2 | CASSVGLADYEQYF | TGTGCCAGCTCAGTGGGACTAGCGGACTACGAGCAGTACTTC
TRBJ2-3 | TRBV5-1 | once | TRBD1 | CASSLVVVQGATDTQYF | TGCGCCAGCAGCTTGGTCGTGGTACAGGGGGCCACAGATACGCAGTATTTT
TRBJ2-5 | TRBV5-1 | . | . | CASSLEGDGGLETQYF | TGCGCCAGCAGCTTGGAAGGGGATGGAGGGTTGGAGACCCAGTACTTC
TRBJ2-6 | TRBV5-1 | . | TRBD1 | CASSLSSGQSLSGANVLTF | TGCGCCAGCAGCTTGAGCTCGGGACAGTCCCTCTCTGGGGCCAACGTCCTGACTTTC
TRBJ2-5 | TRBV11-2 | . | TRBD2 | CASSRTSQETQYF | TGTGCCAGCAGCCGGACTAGCCAAGAGACCCAGTACTTC
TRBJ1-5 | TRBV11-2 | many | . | CASSRGGIGQPQHF | TGTGCCAGCAGCCGCGGGGGGATCGGCCAGCCCCAGCATTTT
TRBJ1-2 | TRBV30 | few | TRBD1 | CASTPGQGYGYTF | TGTGCCTCTACGCCAGGACAGGGCTATGGCTACACCTTC
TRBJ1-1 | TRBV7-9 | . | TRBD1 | CASSSTTGRPEAFF | TGTGCCAGCAGCTCCACGACAGGGAGGCCTGAAGCTTTCTTT
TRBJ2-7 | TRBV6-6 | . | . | CASSPAGEGGPIYEQYF | TGTGCCAGCAGTCCCGCCGGGGAGGGGGGGCCTATTTACGAGCAGTACTTC